Listed below are T cell receptor beta chains from one sample, sequenced in a study of T cell responses to AZD1222 COVID-19 vaccine. The method was immunoSEQ multiplex PCR; TCRdb's version includes in-frame clones alone and lacks a portion of them. The repertoire holds roughly 180,000 clones, with 91% as singletons. Sequencing used peripheral blood, obtained on day 0 of AZD1222 vaccination. The receptors shown here come from an adult in good health. The CDR3 runs from the conserved cysteine through the conserved F or W. D genes are given only for firm matches. Part of the rows lack a size; the others show once, few, many or a class for expanded clones.

d_call: .; j_call: TRBJ1-6; v_call: TRBV28; clone_size: .; cdr3_nt: TGTGCCAGCAGTTTTCGCAAGTATAATTCACCCCTCCACTTT; cdr3_aa: CASSFRKYNSPLHF
d_call: TRBD1; j_call: TRBJ1-5; v_call: TRBV30; clone_size: .; cdr3_nt: TGTGCCTGGAGTCAAACAAAATTCACAGGGGGCGGGAAGCCCCAGCATTTT; cdr3_aa: CAWSQTKFTGGGKPQHF
d_call: .; j_call: TRBJ1-1; v_call: TRBV5-1; clone_size: .; cdr3_nt: TGCGCCAGCAGCTTGTCTGGGCATGAAGCTTTCTTT; cdr3_aa: CASSLSGHEAFF
d_call: TRBD1; j_call: TRBJ2-2; v_call: TRBV3-1/TRBV3-2; clone_size: .; cdr3_nt: TGTGCCAGCAGCCGGGACAGGGGCACCGGGGAGCTGTTTTTT; cdr3_aa: CASSRDRGTGELFF
d_call: .; j_call: TRBJ1-1; v_call: TRBV2; clone_size: .; cdr3_nt: TGTGCCAGCAGACAGGGCTCGGGCACTGAAGCTTTCTTT; cdr3_aa: CASRQGSGTEAFF
d_call: TRBD1; j_call: TRBJ2-7; v_call: TRBV5-1; clone_size: few; cdr3_nt: TGCGCCAGCAGCCTATGGACAGGGGGCATCTTGTCCTACGAGCAGTACTTC; cdr3_aa: CASSLWTGGILSYEQYF
d_call: .; j_call: TRBJ2-5; v_call: TRBV7-8; clone_size: .; cdr3_nt: TGTGCCAGCAGCTTAAGGGAAAGTCAAGAGACCCAGTACTTC; cdr3_aa: CASSLRESQETQYF
d_call: .; j_call: TRBJ2-6; v_call: TRBV15; clone_size: .; cdr3_nt: TGTGCCACGCTAACAGGGTCTGGGGCCAACGTCCTGACTTTC; cdr3_aa: CATLTGSGANVLTF
d_call: .; j_call: TRBJ1-1; v_call: TRBV5-4; clone_size: .; cdr3_nt: TGTGCCAGCAGCTTGGTAGGGAGTGGTCCCATGAACACTGAAGCTTTCTTT; cdr3_aa: CASSLVGSGPMNTEAFF
d_call: .; j_call: TRBJ1-2; v_call: TRBV3-1/TRBV3-2; clone_size: .; cdr3_nt: TGTGCCAGCAGCCAAGACCGCAGGGCGGAGGGCTACACCTTC; cdr3_aa: CASSQDRRAEGYTF
d_call: .; j_call: TRBJ2-3; v_call: TRBV6-5; clone_size: .; cdr3_nt: TGTGCCAGCAAATACCGGGACCTTCACACAGATACGCAGTATTTT; cdr3_aa: CASKYRDLHTDTQYF
d_call: TRBD1; j_call: TRBJ2-2; v_call: TRBV6-5; clone_size: .; cdr3_nt: TGTGCCAGCAGGACAGGGGGCCTGACCGGGGAGCTGTTTTTT; cdr3_aa: CASRTGGLTGELFF
d_call: .; j_call: TRBJ1-5; v_call: TRBV3-1/TRBV3-2; clone_size: .; cdr3_nt: TGTGCCAGCAGCCCGAATGCAGGGAGCTGTAGCAATCAGCCCCAGCATTTT; cdr3_aa: CASSPNAGSCSNQPQHF
d_call: .; j_call: TRBJ2-2; v_call: TRBV6-6; clone_size: .; cdr3_nt: TGTGCCAGCAGCCTTAGAAGCGGGCCGCTGTTTTTT; cdr3_aa: CASSLRSGPLFF
d_call: TRBD1; j_call: TRBJ1-2; v_call: TRBV19; clone_size: .; cdr3_nt: TGTGCCAGTAGTAAAGGGGACAGGGGCTATGGCTACACCTTC; cdr3_aa: CASSKGDRGYGYTF
d_call: TRBD2; j_call: TRBJ2-2; v_call: TRBV28; clone_size: .; cdr3_nt: TGTGCCAGCAGTCTAACCACTACTAGCGGAAACACCGGGGAGCTGTTTTTT; cdr3_aa: CASSLTTTSGNTGELFF
d_call: TRBD2; j_call: TRBJ2-3; v_call: TRBV28; clone_size: .; cdr3_nt: TGTGCCAGCAGTTCCCCCGGCGGGAGGGCAAGAGATACGCAGTATTTT; cdr3_aa: CASSSPGGRARDTQYF
d_call: .; j_call: TRBJ1-5; v_call: TRBV4-3; clone_size: .; cdr3_nt: TGCGCCAGCTCAGGGGCCCGAGGCAATCAGCCCCAGCATTTT; cdr3_aa: CASSGARGNQPQHF
d_call: .; j_call: TRBJ2-1; v_call: TRBV5-1; clone_size: once; cdr3_nt: TGCGCCAGCAGCTTCTACACAGGGTTAGGTAATGAGCAGTTCTTC; cdr3_aa: CASSFYTGLGNEQFF
d_call: TRBD1; j_call: TRBJ2-7; v_call: TRBV6-6; clone_size: .; cdr3_nt: TGTGCCAGCAGTTACTCGATGGGACAGGCTAACTACGAGCAGTACTTC; cdr3_aa: CASSYSMGQANYEQYF
d_call: .; j_call: TRBJ1-1; v_call: TRBV12-3/TRBV12-4; clone_size: .; cdr3_nt: TGTGCCACCCGCCGGGGATTTGGTACTGAAGCTTTCTTT; cdr3_aa: CATRRGFGTEAFF
d_call: .; j_call: TRBJ2-2; v_call: TRBV6-4; clone_size: .; cdr3_nt: TGTGCCAGCAGTGATTTTAGGACCCCCGGGGAGCTGTTTTTT; cdr3_aa: CASSDFRTPGELFF
d_call: TRBD1; j_call: TRBJ1-2; v_call: TRBV11-2; clone_size: once; cdr3_nt: TGTGCCAGCAGCTTTATCGTTGGGGACAGCTATGGCTACACCTTC; cdr3_aa: CASSFIVGDSYGYTF
d_call: .; j_call: TRBJ2-2; v_call: TRBV5-4; clone_size: .; cdr3_nt: TGTGCCAGCAGCCAGCCGGGGACCGGGGAGCTGTTTTTT; cdr3_aa: CASSQPGTGELFF
d_call: TRBD1; j_call: TRBJ1-2; v_call: TRBV10-2; clone_size: .; cdr3_nt: TGCGCCAGCAGTGGTGGACAGGTCCCTAACTATGGCTACACCTTC; cdr3_aa: CASSGGQVPNYGYTF
d_call: .; j_call: TRBJ2-1; v_call: TRBV10-1; clone_size: once; cdr3_nt: TGCGCCAGCAGTGAAAGGGGATTGGGGGGTGAGCAGTTCTTC; cdr3_aa: CASSERGLGGEQFF
d_call: .; j_call: TRBJ2-2; v_call: TRBV28; clone_size: .; cdr3_nt: TGTGCCAGCAGTTTAAGACAGACGAACACCGGGGAGCTGTTTTTT; cdr3_aa: CASSLRQTNTGELFF
d_call: TRBD1; j_call: TRBJ1-5; v_call: TRBV27; clone_size: .; cdr3_nt: TGTGCCAGTTGCGGGACAGGGAATAGCAATCAGCCCCAGCATTTT; cdr3_aa: CASCGTGNSNQPQHF
d_call: .; j_call: TRBJ2-5; v_call: TRBV6-7; clone_size: .; cdr3_nt: TGTGCCAGCATGAGACGGGACATCCAAGAGACCCAGTACTTC; cdr3_aa: CASMRRDIQETQYF
d_call: .; j_call: TRBJ2-3; v_call: TRBV28; clone_size: .; cdr3_nt: TGTGCCAGCAGTTCCCCCGGGACCAGGAACACAGATACGCAGTATTTT; cdr3_aa: CASSSPGTRNTDTQYF
d_call: .; j_call: TRBJ1-2; v_call: TRBV19; clone_size: once; cdr3_nt: TGTGCCAGTAGTTCTCTCGGACAGATATATGGCTACACCTTC; cdr3_aa: CASSSLGQIYGYTF
d_call: .; j_call: TRBJ1-6; v_call: TRBV28; clone_size: .; cdr3_nt: TGTGCCAGCAGGCCCCCGGAGAAAAATTCACCCCTCCACTTT; cdr3_aa: CASRPPEKNSPLHF
d_call: TRBD1; j_call: TRBJ2-2; v_call: TRBV19; clone_size: .; cdr3_nt: TGTGCCAGTAGTAGTCAGGGGGCGTCAGCCGGGGAGCTGTTTTTT; cdr3_aa: CASSSQGASAGELFF
d_call: TRBD2; j_call: TRBJ2-3; v_call: TRBV7-2; clone_size: .; cdr3_nt: TGTGCCAGCAGCTTAGTACGCGGGGGGACAGATACGCAGTATTTT; cdr3_aa: CASSLVRGGTDTQYF
d_call: .; j_call: TRBJ2-3; v_call: TRBV3-1/TRBV3-2; clone_size: .; cdr3_nt: TGTGCCAGCAGCCAAGATGGCAGGAGCACAGATACGCAGTATTTT; cdr3_aa: CASSQDGRSTDTQYF
d_call: .; j_call: TRBJ1-1; v_call: TRBV29-1; clone_size: few; cdr3_nt: TGCAGCGTTCTAGAGGGTGGGAACACTGAAGCTTTCTTT; cdr3_aa: CSVLEGGNTEAFF
d_call: .; j_call: TRBJ1-1; v_call: TRBV19; clone_size: .; cdr3_nt: TGTGCCAGTATACGGGACTGGGACACTGAAGCTTTCTTT; cdr3_aa: CASIRDWDTEAFF
d_call: TRBD1; j_call: TRBJ1-1; v_call: TRBV6-2/TRBV6-3; clone_size: .; cdr3_nt: TGTGCCAGCAGCTCCATCAGGGGGTTGGGGACTGAAGCTTTCTTT; cdr3_aa: CASSSIRGLGTEAFF
d_call: .; j_call: TRBJ1-2; v_call: TRBV19; clone_size: .; cdr3_nt: TGTGCCAGTAGTGAGTACCTATTTGGCGACTATGGCTACACCTTC; cdr3_aa: CASSEYLFGDYGYTF
d_call: .; j_call: TRBJ1-1; v_call: TRBV27; clone_size: .; cdr3_nt: TGTGCCAGCAGTTTAGATTCGGTCGCGGTTCGGGCTTTCTTT; cdr3_aa: CASSLDSVAVRAFF
d_call: .; j_call: TRBJ1-6; v_call: TRBV6-6; clone_size: .; cdr3_nt: TGTGCCAGCAGTTTCATCGGGGCAGCACCCCTCCACTTT; cdr3_aa: CASSFIGAAPLHF
d_call: .; j_call: TRBJ2-7; v_call: TRBV11-1; clone_size: .; cdr3_nt: TGTGCCAGCAGCTCCAGCCGGGAGCAGTACTTC; cdr3_aa: CASSSSREQYF
d_call: .; j_call: TRBJ2-3; v_call: TRBV14; clone_size: .; cdr3_nt: TGTGCCAGCAGCCACTTAGTTAGGGTTAACACAGATACGCAGTATTTT; cdr3_aa: CASSHLVRVNTDTQYF
d_call: TRBD1; j_call: TRBJ2-3; v_call: TRBV7-9; clone_size: .; cdr3_nt: TGTGCCAGCAGCTCCTTACCGGGACAGGGGGCGCGGAGTACGCAGTATTTT; cdr3_aa: CASSSLPGQGARSTQYF
d_call: .; j_call: TRBJ2-1; v_call: TRBV9; clone_size: .; cdr3_nt: TGTGCCAGCAGCCCCCGGGTGGGGGACTCCTACAATGAGCAGTTCTTC; cdr3_aa: CASSPRVGDSYNEQFF
d_call: .; j_call: TRBJ1-2; v_call: TRBV19; clone_size: .; cdr3_nt: TGTGCCAGTAGTATATCAGGGGCCTATGGCTACACCTTC; cdr3_aa: CASSISGAYGYTF
d_call: .; j_call: TRBJ1-3; v_call: TRBV29-1; clone_size: once; cdr3_nt: TGCAGCGTTTCTGTCGGGGGGTCTGGAAACACCATATATTTT; cdr3_aa: CSVSVGGSGNTIYF
d_call: .; j_call: TRBJ1-4; v_call: TRBV7-2; clone_size: .; cdr3_nt: TGTGCCAGCAGCAGAACCGGGACAATGGATGAAAAACTGTTTTTT; cdr3_aa: CASSRTGTMDEKLFF
d_call: TRBD2; j_call: TRBJ2-1; v_call: TRBV11-3; clone_size: .; cdr3_nt: TGTGCCAGCAGCTTCCCTAGCGGACACTCCTACAATGAGCAGTTCTTC; cdr3_aa: CASSFPSGHSYNEQFF
d_call: .; j_call: TRBJ1-5; v_call: TRBV4-3; clone_size: .; cdr3_nt: TGCGCCAGCAGCCAAAATGCCGGGACTCGGGAGCAGCCCCAGCATTTT; cdr3_aa: CASSQNAGTREQPQHF
d_call: .; j_call: TRBJ1-1; v_call: TRBV6-5; clone_size: .; cdr3_nt: TGTGCCAGCTCTAGTAAGATGAACACTGAAGCTTTCTTT; cdr3_aa: CASSSKMNTEAFF
d_call: .; j_call: TRBJ1-5; v_call: TRBV7-2; clone_size: .; cdr3_nt: TGTGCCAGCAGCTTAAGGAGTGCTCCGAGTCAGCCCCAGCATTTT; cdr3_aa: CASSLRSAPSQPQHF
d_call: TRBD1; j_call: TRBJ1-2; v_call: TRBV7-9; clone_size: .; cdr3_nt: TGTGCCAGCAGCCCGGGACAGGGATATGGCTACACCTTC; cdr3_aa: CASSPGQGYGYTF
d_call: TRBD1; j_call: TRBJ2-2; v_call: TRBV7-2; clone_size: .; cdr3_nt: TGTGCCAGTAGGGGGCCGGGCGGGGAGCTGTTTTTT; cdr3_aa: CASRGPGGELFF
d_call: .; j_call: TRBJ1-5; v_call: TRBV28; clone_size: .; cdr3_nt: TGTGCCAGCAGTTCGGGGATAAATCAGCCCCAGCATTTT; cdr3_aa: CASSSGINQPQHF
d_call: .; j_call: TRBJ2-5; v_call: TRBV5-1; clone_size: few; cdr3_nt: TGCGCCAGCAGCCCCGACAGGGGGCCGGGACTAGCGGCGACCCGAAAGCAAGAGACCCAGTACTTC; cdr3_aa: CASSPDRGPGLAATRKQETQYF
d_call: .; j_call: TRBJ2-2; v_call: TRBV11-2; clone_size: .; cdr3_nt: TGTGCCAGCAGCTTGAACACCGGGGAGCTGTTTTTT; cdr3_aa: CASSLNTGELFF
d_call: TRBD1; j_call: TRBJ2-2; v_call: TRBV7-7; clone_size: .; cdr3_nt: TGTGCTAGCAGCCATTCGGGACAGGGCATCACCGGGGAGCTGTTTTTT; cdr3_aa: CASSHSGQGITGELFF
d_call: .; j_call: TRBJ1-2; v_call: TRBV4-3; clone_size: .; cdr3_nt: TGCGCCAGCAGCCTCCTGGGTGGCAGGGGAGGCTACACCTTC; cdr3_aa: CASSLLGGRGGYTF
d_call: .; j_call: TRBJ2-3; v_call: TRBV7-3; clone_size: .; cdr3_nt: TGTGCCAGCAGCTTAAATGCGGCAGATACGCAGTATTTT; cdr3_aa: CASSLNAADTQYF